The rows below give T cell receptor beta chains drawn from one sample of a study of T cell responses to AZD1222 COVID-19 vaccine. Clones were read by immunoSEQ multiplex PCR, and TCRdb kept only the in-frame ones, dropping some. The data show some 58,000 clones, 60% to 80% seen once. This specimen was peripheral blood, taken 28 days after the second AZD1222 dose. These receptors were obtained from an adult who received the AZD1222 COVID-19 vaccine. The CDR3 runs from the conserved cysteine through the conserved F or W. The D gene is left open where the match is weak. Clone size is stated in some rows and not others, as once, few, many or a class when expanded.

D gene	J gene	V gene	clone size	CDR3 protein	CDR3 DNA
.	TRBJ2-2	TRBV2	.	CASSEISQGTGELFF	TGTGCCAGCAGTGAAATCTCACAGGGCACCGGGGAGCTGTTTTTT
.	TRBJ2-1	TRBV5-1	.	CASSPGTVPSHNEQFF	TGCGCCAGCAGCCCGGGGACTGTCCCATCCCACAATGAGCAGTTCTTC
TRBD2	TRBJ2-3	TRBV3-1/TRBV3-2	few	CASSHGLAGCRF	TGTGCCAGCAGCCACGGACTAGCGGGATGCCGATTT
TRBD2	TRBJ2-1	TRBV28	.	CASSLGTSGSGGNEQFF	TGTGCCAGCAGTTTGGGGACTAGCGGGAGTGGAGGCAATGAGCAGTTCTTC
TRBD2	TRBJ2-7	TRBV7-9	.	CASSFGGSYEQYF	TGTGCCAGCAGCTTCGGCGGGAGCTACGAGCAGTACTTC
.	TRBJ1-2	TRBV6-5	.	CASSRDIRNYGYTF	TGTGCCAGCAGCCGGGACATACGTAACTATGGCTACACCTTC
.	TRBJ1-1	TRBV18	.	CASSPPQNMNTEAFF	TGTGCCAGCTCACCCCCTCAGAACATGAACACTGAAGCTTTCTTT
.	TRBJ1-1	TRBV2	.	CASSVQENTEAFF	TGTGCCAGCAGTGTTCAGGAGAACACTGAAGCTTTCTTT
.	TRBJ2-5	TRBV18	.	CASSPVAGAETQYF	TGTGCCAGCTCACCAGTCGCAGGGGCAGAGACCCAGTACTTC
TRBD2	TRBJ2-1	TRBV10-1	.	CASSESAGGGLDEQFF	TGCGCCAGCAGTGAGTCGGCGGGAGGAGGGTTGGATGAGCAGTTCTTC
.	TRBJ2-2	TRBV7-2	.	CASSLLSGTNTGELFF	TGTGCCAGCAGCTTACTGTCGGGAACGAACACCGGGGAGCTGTTTTTT
.	TRBJ1-2	TRBV27	.	CASTHPAGVNYGYTF	TGTGCCAGCACTCACCCAGCAGGGGTGAACTATGGCTACACCTTC
.	TRBJ2-3	TRBV6-1	.	CASSDDSYTDTQYF	TGTGCCAGCAGTGATGACAGTTACACAGATACGCAGTATTTT
TRBD2	TRBJ2-7	TRBV6-5	.	CASRGTIAAYEQYF	TGTGCCAGCAGGGGGACTATAGCGGCCTACGAGCAGTACTTC
TRBD2	TRBJ2-7	TRBV20-1	.	CSASPPGTSSYEQYF	TGCAGTGCTAGTCCTCCTGGGACTAGCTCCTACGAGCAGTACTTC
TRBD2	TRBJ2-7	TRBV29-1	.	CSVVGLAGEQYF	TGCAGCGTTGTGGGACTAGCAGGAGAGCAGTACTTC
.	TRBJ1-1	TRBV19	.	CASSTPTGFPGAFF	TGTGCCAGTAGTACCCCGACAGGCTTCCCTGGAGCTTTCTTT
.	TRBJ1-5	TRBV2	few	CASSDLRQAFNQPQHF	TGTGCCAGCAGTGACCTCCGACAGGCGTTCAATCAGCCCCAGCATTTT
.	TRBJ1-2	TRBV27	.	CASSPTVSPYGYTF	TGTGCCAGCAGCCCGACTGTCTCCCCCTATGGCTACACCTTC
TRBD2	TRBJ2-1	TRBV6-5	.	CASWERLAGYNEQFF	TGTGCCAGCTGGGAGAGACTAGCGGGTTACAATGAGCAGTTCTTC
TRBD1	TRBJ1-6	TRBV19	.	CASSIGSGQGNSPLHF	TGTGCCAGTAGTATAGGTTCCGGACAGGGGAATTCACCCCTCCACTTT
.	TRBJ1-5	TRBV6-1	.	CASSEAHGGLAQHF	TGTGCCAGCAGTGAAGCGCACGGGGGCTTGGCCCAGCATTTT
TRBD2	TRBJ2-3	TRBV7-2	.	CASSLLQRELADTQYF	TGTGCCAGCAGCTTACTTCAGCGGGAGTTGGCAGATACGCAGTATTTT
.	TRBJ1-6	TRBV2	.	CASNRGNSPLHF	TGTGCCAGCAATCGGGGGAATTCACCCCTCCACTTT
.	TRBJ1-6	TRBV28	.	CASSFVNSPLHF	TGTGCCAGCAGTTTCGTGAATTCACCCCTCCACTTT
.	TRBJ1-1	TRBV2	.	CASSGQALPGTEAFF	TGTGCCAGCAGTGGACAGGCTCTACCCGGCACTGAAGCTTTCTTT
TRBD2	TRBJ2-3	TRBV12-5	.	CASGRTSGGYADTQYF	TGTGCTAGTGGTAGAACTAGCGGGGGTTATGCAGATACGCAGTATTTT
.	TRBJ1-2	TRBV5-8	.	CASSLPKDIRLTTVYGYTF	TGTGCCAGCAGCTTGCCCAAGGACATACGACTTACGACTGTTTATGGCTACACCTTC
TRBD1	TRBJ2-1	TRBV2	.	CAIAGQGPNNEQFF	TGTGCCATCGCCGGACAGGGGCCCAACAATGAGCAGTTCTTC
.	TRBJ2-3	TRBV7-9	.	CASNKLGGSTDTQYF	TGTGCCAGCAATAAGCTTGGGGGTAGCACAGATACGCAGTATTTT
.	TRBJ1-2	TRBV3-1/TRBV3-2	.	CASSQEPSLGYTF	TGTGCCAGCAGCCAAGAACCTTCTCTAGGCTACACCTTC
.	TRBJ2-5	TRBV7-9	.	CASTPTAGSAETQYF	TGTGCCAGCACCCCTACCGCGGGGTCGGCCGAGACCCAGTACTTC
.	TRBJ1-2	TRBV28	.	CASSSPRRGTPNYGYTF	TGTGCCAGCAGTTCTCCACGCCGCGGGACACCTAACTATGGCTACACCTTC
.	TRBJ2-5	TRBV2	.	CASSEARRGETQYF	TGTGCCAGCAGTGAAGCGCGGAGGGGTGAGACCCAGTACTTC
.	TRBJ1-6	TRBV5-4	.	CASSLGGAAANSPLHF	TGTGCCAGCAGCTTGGGCGGGGCTGCCGCCAATTCACCCCTCCACTTT
.	TRBJ2-7	TRBV7-9	.	CASTPADNHYEQYF	TGTGCCAGCACCCCCGCGGACAACCACTACGAGCAGTACTTC
.	TRBJ1-5	TRBV6-2/TRBV6-3	.	CASSSHGTADQPQHF	TGTGCCAGCAGCTCTCACGGAACGGCGGATCAGCCCCAGCATTTT
.	TRBJ1-1	TRBV18	.	CASSLGRWGNQNTEAFF	TGTGCCAGCTCATTGGGAAGGTGGGGGAACCAGAACACTGAAGCTTTCTTT
.	TRBJ2-1	TRBV7-3	.	CASSSIGGVLGTEQFF	TGTGCCAGCAGCTCGATCGGGGGCGTTTTGGGGACTGAGCAGTTCTTC
TRBD1	TRBJ1-1	TRBV29-1	.	CSVSQNRDREAFF	TGCAGCGTAAGTCAGAACAGGGACAGGGAAGCTTTCTTT
.	TRBJ1-5	TRBV7-2	.	CASSKGEGQPQHF	TGTGCCAGCAGCAAGGGGGAGGGTCAGCCCCAGCATTTT
.	TRBJ2-4	TRBV19	few	CASSPPGGNIQYF	TGTGCCAGTAGTCCTCCCGGGGGAAACATTCAGTACTTC
TRBD1	TRBJ2-2	TRBV9	.	CASSVGQGVTGELFF	TGTGCCAGCAGCGTGGGACAGGGGGTCACCGGGGAGCTGTTTTTT
.	TRBJ2-2	TRBV19	medium-sized	CATQATGELFF	TGTGCCACCCAGGCAACCGGGGAGCTGTTTTTT
.	TRBJ1-5	TRBV5-6	few	CASSFSAGAQPQHF	TGTGCCAGCAGCTTTTCGGCAGGGGCACAACCCCAGCATTTT
TRBD2	TRBJ2-1	TRBV4-2	.	CASSQAARLAKNNEQFF	TGTGCCAGCAGCCAAGCGGCGCGACTAGCGAAGAACAATGAGCAGTTCTTC
TRBD1	TRBJ2-7	TRBV12-3/TRBV12-4	.	CASRGGQVGEQYF	TGTGCCAGCAGGGGCGGACAGGTCGGGGAGCAGTACTTC
TRBD1	TRBJ1-1	TRBV6-5	.	CASRDRAFTEAFF	TGTGCCAGCAGAGACAGGGCGTTTACTGAAGCTTTCTTT
TRBD2	TRBJ2-5	TRBV28	.	CASRPGLAGKGTQYF	TGTGCCAGCAGACCGGGACTAGCGGGGAAAGGGACCCAGTACTTC
.	TRBJ2-7	TRBV2	.	CASNLFRAEYEQYF	TGTGCCAGCAATTTGTTCCGGGCAGAGTACGAGCAGTACTTC